The T cell receptor (beta chain) under discussion was sequenced for a study of shared clonotypes between healthy human individuals. Study results and limitations: Sequencing depth was expected to affect clonotype sharing among donors.

The assay ran at deep level. Clones were read by immunoSEQ multiplex PCR, and TCRdb kept only the in-frame ones, dropping some. This sample has about 490,000 clones; around 78% occur once, and the top ten carry 13%. A remark on this clone: Its antigen is unknown.

Germline trimming cut 5 bases from V and 5 bases from J; bases unmatched to any gene: 5. CDR3 length: 14 amino acids. Germline lookup yields CDR1 SGHTA and CDR2 FQGTGA. The receptor comes from a woman aged 40 to 50 in good health. Some clones in this sample may be carry-over from other donors' samples. Sequencing was done on a sample of PBMCs. V gene TRBV7-3 combines with J gene TRBJ2-1, with 8 bases lining up with TRBD2. In DNA form, the CDR3 reads TGTGCCAGCAGCGCGTTACTAGCGGACAATGAGCAGTTCTTC. Translation gives CASSALLADNEQFF.